This T cell receptor (beta chain) emerged from a study of control samples from healthy donors and cancer patients. Generated by immunoSEQ multiplex PCR, the TCRdb table keeps only in-frame clones and is missing some. The sample gives roughly 120,000 clones, about 88% of which show up once; 2% to 3% is in the top ten. Trimming took 4 bases from V and 8 from J, leaving 12 bases between them. Germline values: CDR1 SGHRS, CDR2 YFSETQ. The CDR3 length is 13 residues. The sample taken for sequencing was blood. This TCR came from a woman in her 70s in good health. The chain uses TRBV5-1 and TRBJ2-2; no definite D call. The CDR3: CASSGAGSGELFF. CDR3 in DNA: TGCGCCAGCAGCGGAGCAGGATCAGGGGAGCTGTTTTTT.